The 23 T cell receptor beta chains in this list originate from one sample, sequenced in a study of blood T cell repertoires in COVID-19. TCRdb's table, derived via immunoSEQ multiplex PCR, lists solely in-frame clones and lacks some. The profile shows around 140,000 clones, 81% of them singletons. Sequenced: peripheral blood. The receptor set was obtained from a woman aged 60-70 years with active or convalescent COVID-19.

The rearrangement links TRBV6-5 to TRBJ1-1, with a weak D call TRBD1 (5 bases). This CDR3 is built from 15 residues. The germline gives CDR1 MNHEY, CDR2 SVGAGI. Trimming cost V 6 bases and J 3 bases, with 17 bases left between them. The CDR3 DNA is TGTGCCAGCAGCCCCTCGACAGTAGTGGACACTGAAGCTTTCTTT. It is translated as CASSPSTVVDTEAFF.

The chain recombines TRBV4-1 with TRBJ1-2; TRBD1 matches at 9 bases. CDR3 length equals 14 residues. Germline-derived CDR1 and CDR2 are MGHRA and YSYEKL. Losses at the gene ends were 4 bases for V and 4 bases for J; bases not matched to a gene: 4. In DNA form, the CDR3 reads TGCGCCAGCAGCCCGGGACAGGGCGGCTATGGCTACACCTTC. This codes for CASSPGQGGYGYTF.

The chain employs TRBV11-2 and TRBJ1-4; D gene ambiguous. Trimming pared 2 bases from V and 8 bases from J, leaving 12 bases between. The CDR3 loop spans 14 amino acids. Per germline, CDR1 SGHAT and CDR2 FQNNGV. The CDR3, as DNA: TGTGCCAGCAGCTTATACCCGGGGAGGGAAAAACTGTTTTTT. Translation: CASSLYPGREKLFF.

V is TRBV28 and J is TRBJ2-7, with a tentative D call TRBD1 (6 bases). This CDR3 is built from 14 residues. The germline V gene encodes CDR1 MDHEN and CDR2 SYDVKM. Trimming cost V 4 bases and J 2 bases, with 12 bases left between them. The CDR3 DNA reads TGTGCCAGCAGTTCGCAACAGGGAACCTACGAGCAGTACGTC. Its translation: CASSSQQGTYEQYV.

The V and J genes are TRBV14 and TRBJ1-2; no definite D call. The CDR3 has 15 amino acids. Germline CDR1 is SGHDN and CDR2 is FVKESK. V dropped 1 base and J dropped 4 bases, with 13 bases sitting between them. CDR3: CASSQAGALLYGYTF. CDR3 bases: TGTGCCAGCAGCCAAGCAGGCGCACTCCTCTATGGCTACACCTTC.

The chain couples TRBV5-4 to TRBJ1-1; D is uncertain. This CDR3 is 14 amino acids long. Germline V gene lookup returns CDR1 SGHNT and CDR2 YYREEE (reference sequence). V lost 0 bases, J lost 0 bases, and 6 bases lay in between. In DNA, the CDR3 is TGTGCCAGCAGCTTGGGAAAGCTGAACACTGAAGCTTTCTTT. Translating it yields CASSLGKLNTEAFF. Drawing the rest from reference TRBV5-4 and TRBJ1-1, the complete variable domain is ETGVTQSPTHLIKTRGQQVTLRCSSQSGHNTVSWYQQALGQGPQFIFQYYREEENGRGNFPPRFSGLQFPNYSSELNVNALELDDSALYLCASSLGKLNTEAFFGQGTRLTVV.

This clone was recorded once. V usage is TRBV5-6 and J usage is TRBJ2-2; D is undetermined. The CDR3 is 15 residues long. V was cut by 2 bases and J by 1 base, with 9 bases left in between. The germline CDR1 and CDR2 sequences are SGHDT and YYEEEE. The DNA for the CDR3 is TGTGCCAGCAGCTTTCGAGGTTTGAACACCGGGGAGCTGTTTTTT. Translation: CASSFRGLNTGELFF.

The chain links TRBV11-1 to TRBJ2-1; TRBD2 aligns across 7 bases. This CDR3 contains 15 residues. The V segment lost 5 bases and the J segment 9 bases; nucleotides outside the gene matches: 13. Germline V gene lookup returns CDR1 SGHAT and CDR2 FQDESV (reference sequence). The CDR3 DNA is TGTGCCAGCAGCCCGGGGGGAGGTCTTTCGGCTGAGCAGTTCTTC. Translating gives CASSPGGGLSAEQFF.

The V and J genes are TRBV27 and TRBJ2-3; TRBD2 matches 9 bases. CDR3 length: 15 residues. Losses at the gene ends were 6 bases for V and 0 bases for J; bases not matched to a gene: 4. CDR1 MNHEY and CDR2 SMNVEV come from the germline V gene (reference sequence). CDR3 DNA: TGTGCCAGCAGGCTGCTAGCGGGGAGCACAGATACGCAGTATTTT. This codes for CASRLLAGSTDTQYF.

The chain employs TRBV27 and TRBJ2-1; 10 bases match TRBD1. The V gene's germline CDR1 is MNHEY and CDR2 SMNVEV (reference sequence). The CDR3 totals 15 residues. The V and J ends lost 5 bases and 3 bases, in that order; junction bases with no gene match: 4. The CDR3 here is CASSTRDRGYNEQFF. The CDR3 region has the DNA TGTGCCAGCAGTACCCGGGACAGGGGCTACAATGAGCAGTTCTTC.

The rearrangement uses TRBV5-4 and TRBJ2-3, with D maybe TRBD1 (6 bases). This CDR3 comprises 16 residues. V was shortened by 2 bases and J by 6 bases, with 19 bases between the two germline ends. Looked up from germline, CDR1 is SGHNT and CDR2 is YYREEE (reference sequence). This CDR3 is CASSLEPAQRGDTQYF. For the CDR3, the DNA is TGTGCCAGCAGCTTAGAGCCGGCCCAGAGGGGGGATACGCAGTATTTT.

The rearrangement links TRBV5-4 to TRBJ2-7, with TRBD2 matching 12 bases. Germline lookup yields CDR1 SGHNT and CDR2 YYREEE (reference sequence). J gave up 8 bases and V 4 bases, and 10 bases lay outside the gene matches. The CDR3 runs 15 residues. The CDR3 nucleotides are TGTGCCAGCAGCGAGACTAGCGGGAGTTTCCACAAGCAGTACTTC. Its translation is CASSETSGSFHKQYF.

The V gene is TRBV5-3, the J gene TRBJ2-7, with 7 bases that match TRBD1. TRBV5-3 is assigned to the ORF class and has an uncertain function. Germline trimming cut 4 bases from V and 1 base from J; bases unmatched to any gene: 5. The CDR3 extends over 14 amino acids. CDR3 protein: CARSTGQASYEQYV. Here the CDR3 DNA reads TGTGCCAGAAGCACCGGACAGGCTTCCTACGAGCAGTACGTC.

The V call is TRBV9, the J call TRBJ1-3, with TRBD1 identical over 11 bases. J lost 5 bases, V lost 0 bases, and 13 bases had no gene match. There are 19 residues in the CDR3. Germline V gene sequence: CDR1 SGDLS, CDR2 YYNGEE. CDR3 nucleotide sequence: TGTGCCAGCAGCGTAGGGACAGGGGGCCGCGACGGGAAGAGAAACACCATATATTTT. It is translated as CASSVGTGGRDGKRNTIYF. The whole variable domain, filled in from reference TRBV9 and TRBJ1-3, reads DSGVTQTPKHLITATGQRVTLRCSPRSGDLSVYWYQQSLDQGLQFLIQYYNGEERAKGNILERFSAQQFPDLHSELNLSSLELGDSALYFCASSVGTGGRDGKRNTIYFGEGSWLTVV.

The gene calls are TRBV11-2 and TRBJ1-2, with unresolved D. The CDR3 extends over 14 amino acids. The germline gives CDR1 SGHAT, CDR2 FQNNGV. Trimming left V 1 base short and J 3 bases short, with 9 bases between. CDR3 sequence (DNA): TGTGCCAGCAGCTTAGGGGCCGTAGACTATGGCTACACCTTC. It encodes CASSLGAVDYGYTF. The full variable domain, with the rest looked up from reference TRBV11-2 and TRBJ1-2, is EAGVAQSPRYKIIEKRQSVAFWCNPISGHATLYWYQQILGQGPKLLIQFQNNGVVDDSQLPKDRFSAERLKGVDSTLKIQPAKLEDSAVYLCASSLGAVDYGYTFGSGTRLTVV.

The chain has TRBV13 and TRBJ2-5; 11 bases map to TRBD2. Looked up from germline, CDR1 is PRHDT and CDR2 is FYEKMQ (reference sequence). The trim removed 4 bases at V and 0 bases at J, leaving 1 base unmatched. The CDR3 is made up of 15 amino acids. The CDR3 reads CASSWGLADQETQYF. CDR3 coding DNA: TGTGCCAGCAGCTGGGGACTAGCGGACCAAGAGACCCAGTACTTC.

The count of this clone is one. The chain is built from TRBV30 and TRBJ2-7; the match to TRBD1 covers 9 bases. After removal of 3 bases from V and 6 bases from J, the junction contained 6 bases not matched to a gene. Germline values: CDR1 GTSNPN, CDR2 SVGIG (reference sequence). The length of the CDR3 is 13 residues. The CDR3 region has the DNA TGTGCCTGGAGCGAGAGACAGGGGGGCGAGCAGTACTTC. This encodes CAWSERQGGEQYF.

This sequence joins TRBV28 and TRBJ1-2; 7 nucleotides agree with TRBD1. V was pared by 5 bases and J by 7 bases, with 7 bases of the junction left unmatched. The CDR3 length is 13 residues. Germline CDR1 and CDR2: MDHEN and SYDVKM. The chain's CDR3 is CASSPSTGTGYTF. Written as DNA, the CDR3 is TGTGCCAGCAGTCCGTCGACAGGGACTGGCTACACCTTC.

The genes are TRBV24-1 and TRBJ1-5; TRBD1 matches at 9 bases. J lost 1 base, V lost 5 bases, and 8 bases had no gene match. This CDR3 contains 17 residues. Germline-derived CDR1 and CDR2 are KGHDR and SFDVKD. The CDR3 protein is CATSVGQGRMSNQPQHF. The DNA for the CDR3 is TGTGCCACCAGTGTGGGACAGGGTCGGATGAGCAATCAGCCCCAGCATTTT.

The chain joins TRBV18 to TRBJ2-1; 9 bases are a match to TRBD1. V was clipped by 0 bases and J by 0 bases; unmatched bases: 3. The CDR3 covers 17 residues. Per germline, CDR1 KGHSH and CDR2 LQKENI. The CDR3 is CASSPPGQGISYNEQFF. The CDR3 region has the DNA TGTGCCAGCTCACCACCCGGACAGGGGATCTCCTACAATGAGCAGTTCTTC.

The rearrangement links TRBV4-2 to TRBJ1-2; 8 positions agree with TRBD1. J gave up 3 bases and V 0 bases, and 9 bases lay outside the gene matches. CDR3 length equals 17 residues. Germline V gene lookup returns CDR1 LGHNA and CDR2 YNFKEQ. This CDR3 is CASSQDMRQGIYYGYTF. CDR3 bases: TGTGCCAGCAGCCAAGATATGCGACAGGGGATTTACTATGGCTACACCTTC.

CDR3 DNA: TGTGCCAGCAGTTCTACTAAGCCGGGACAGGAGCGCTACGAGCAGTACTTC. Its translation is CASSSTKPGQERYEQYF. This chain uses TRBV6-2 or TRBV6-3 with TRBJ2-7, with TRBD1 matching over 8 bases. The germline CDR1 and CDR2 sequences are MNHEY and SVGEGT. The CDR3 extends over 17 amino acids. V lost 4 bases to trimming and J lost 3 bases; unmatched junction nucleotides: 14.

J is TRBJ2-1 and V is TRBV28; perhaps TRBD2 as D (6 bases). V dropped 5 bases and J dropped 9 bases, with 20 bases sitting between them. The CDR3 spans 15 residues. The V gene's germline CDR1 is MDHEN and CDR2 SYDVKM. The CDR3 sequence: CASSARGLSSLEQFF. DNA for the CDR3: TGTGCCAGCAGTGCTAGGGGACTGTCGTCCCTTGAGCAGTTCTTC.